Listed here are 9 T cell receptor beta chains from one sample, sequenced in a study of lymphopenia after photon versus proton radiotherapy. The data were produced by immunoSEQ multiplex PCR, yet TCRdb's version contains in-frame clones alone and is incomplete. The sample gives tens of thousands of clones, about 91% of which show up once; more than 6.5% is in the top ten. The starting material was peripheral blood, obtained from a patient treated with proton-based radiotherapy. The source of these receptors is a woman in her 70s with pancreatic cancer. Some clones in this sample may be carry-over from other donors' samples.

CDR3 nucleotides: TGTGCCAGCAGTAAAGGCACAGATACGCAGTATTTT. Protein: CASSKGTDTQYF. The chain recombines TRBV7-2 with TRBJ2-3; D uncertain. V shed 6 bases and J shed 1 base, with 5 bases lying between them. CDR3 length: 12 amino acids. Germline V gene sequence: CDR1 SGHTA, CDR2 FQGNSA.

This clone was seen a handful of times. The chain couples TRBV11-2 to TRBJ1-2, with no clear D. V shed 0 bases and J shed 5 bases, with 10 bases lying between them. The CDR3 is 14 amino acids. CDR1 is SGHAT and CDR2 is FQNNGV in the germline V gene. The CDR3 sequence: CASSLDREAYGYTF. CDR3 nucleotides: TGTGCCAGCAGCTTAGATAGGGAGGCGTATGGCTACACCTTC. Drawing the rest from reference TRBV11-2 and TRBJ1-2, the complete variable domain is EAGVAQSPRYKIIEKRQSVAFWCNPISGHATLYWYQQILGQGPKLLIQFQNNGVVDDSQLPKDRFSAERLKGVDSTLKIQPAKLEDSAVYLCASSLDREAYGYTFGSGTRLTVV.

The chain carries TRBV10-3 and TRBJ1-1, with TRBD1 as a possible D gene (5 bases). The CDR3 runs to 12 residues. Trimming cost V 8 bases and J 1 base, with 8 bases left between them. The germline V gene has CDR1 ENHRY and CDR2 SYGVKD. The CDR3 DNA sequence: TGTGCCATCCGGGACGGGAACACTGAAGCTTTCTTT. Translating gives CAIRDGNTEAFF.

The CDR3 bases are TGTGCCTGGAGTCCAGGGAACGGGAGAGAGAAACTGTTTTTT. Its translation: CAWSPGNGREKLFF. The V gene is TRBV30, the J gene TRBJ1-4; D may be TRBD1 (5 bases). The CDR3 runs 14 residues. V dropped 2 bases and J dropped 11 bases, with 18 bases sitting between them. Germline assignment: CDR1 GTSNPN and CDR2 SVGIG (reference sequence).

The chain employs TRBV5-4 and TRBJ2-1, with 10 bases fitting TRBD2. In germline, CDR1 is SGHNT, CDR2 YYREEE (reference sequence). The CDR3 has 16 residues. The junction had 11 bases not matched to a gene; V was cut back by 4 bases and J by 7 bases. In DNA, the CDR3 is TGTGCCAGCAGCCCCACCCTAGCGGGAGAGTCAAATGAGCAGTTCTTC. Residues: CASSPTLAGESNEQFF.

This chain uses TRBV19 with TRBJ2-7; tentatively, D is TRBD1 or TRBD2 (6 bases each). Germline values: CDR1 LNHDA, CDR2 SQIVND (reference sequence). CDR3 length: 15 residues. Trimming removed 6 bases from V and 5 bases from J, with 20 bases in between. The CDR3 loop is CASSLGGAGENEQYF. In DNA, the CDR3 is TGTGCCAGTAGCCTAGGAGGGGCAGGGGAGAACGAGCAGTACTTC. The full variable domain, rest sourced from reference TRBV19 and TRBJ2-7, is DGGITQSPKYLFRKEGQNVTLSCEQNLNHDAMYWYRQDPGQGLRLIYYSQIVNDFQKGDIAEGYSVSREKKESFPLTVTSAQKNPTAFYLCASSLGGAGENEQYFGPGTRLTVT.

The count of this clone is one. This chain links TRBV5-6 with TRBJ2-5; 9 positions agree with TRBD1. Germline V CDR1 and CDR2: SGHDT, YYEEEE. V shed 6 bases and J 7 bases; nucleotides not matched to a gene: 13. The CDR3 runs to 15 residues. In DNA form, the CDR3 reads TGTGCCAGCACCTCCGGGGACAGGGCCTCGTTGACCCAGTACTTC. Protein product: CASTSGDRASLTQYF.

This clone occurred once. This chain connects TRBV5-6 to TRBJ2-1; 12 bases match TRBD2. The ends lost 0 bases at V and 3 bases at J; junction bases unmatched: 1. Per germline, CDR1 SGHDT and CDR2 YYEEEE. The CDR3 consists of 16 residues. The CDR3 sequence: CASSLGGLAGYNEQFF. CDR3 nucleotides: TGTGCCAGCAGCTTGGGGGGACTAGCGGGCTACAATGAGCAGTTCTTC.

The V and J genes are TRBV10-2 and TRBJ1-4; D is perhaps TRBD1 (5 bases). Deletions cut 6 bases from V and 0 bases from J, with 8 bases between. The CDR3 contains 14 residues. CDR1 and CDR2 (germline): WSHSY, SAAADI. CDR3 DNA: TGCGCCAGCAGGGGGGGAACAACTAATGAAAAACTGTTTTTT. This translates into CASRGGTTNEKLFF.